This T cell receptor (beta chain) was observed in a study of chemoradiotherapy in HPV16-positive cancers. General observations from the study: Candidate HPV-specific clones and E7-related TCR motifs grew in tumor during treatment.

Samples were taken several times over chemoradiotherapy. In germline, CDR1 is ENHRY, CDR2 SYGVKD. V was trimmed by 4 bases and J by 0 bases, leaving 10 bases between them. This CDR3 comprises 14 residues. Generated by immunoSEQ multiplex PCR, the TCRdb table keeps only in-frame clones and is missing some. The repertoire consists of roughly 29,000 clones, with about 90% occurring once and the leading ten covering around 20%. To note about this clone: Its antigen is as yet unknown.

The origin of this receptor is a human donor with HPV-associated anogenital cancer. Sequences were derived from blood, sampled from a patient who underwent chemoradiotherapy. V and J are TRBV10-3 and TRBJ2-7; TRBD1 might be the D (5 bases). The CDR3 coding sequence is TGTGCCATCAGTGCCTTTGACAGCTCCTACGAGCAGTACTTC. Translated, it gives CAISAFDSSYEQYF.